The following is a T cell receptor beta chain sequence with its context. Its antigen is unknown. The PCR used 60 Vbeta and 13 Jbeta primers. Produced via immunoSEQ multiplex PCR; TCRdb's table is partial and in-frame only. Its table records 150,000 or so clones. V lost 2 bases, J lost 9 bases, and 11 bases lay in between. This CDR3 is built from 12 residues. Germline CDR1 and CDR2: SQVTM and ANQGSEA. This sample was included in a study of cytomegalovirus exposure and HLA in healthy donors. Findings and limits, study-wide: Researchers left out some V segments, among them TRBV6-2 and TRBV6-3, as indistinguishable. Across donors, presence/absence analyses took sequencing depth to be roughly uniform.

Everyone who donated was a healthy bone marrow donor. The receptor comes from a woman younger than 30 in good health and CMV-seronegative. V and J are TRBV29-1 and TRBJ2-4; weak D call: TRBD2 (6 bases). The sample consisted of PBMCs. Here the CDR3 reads CSVEIGGGIQYF. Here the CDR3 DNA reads TGCAGCGTTGAAATCGGGGGAGGCATTCAGTACTTC.